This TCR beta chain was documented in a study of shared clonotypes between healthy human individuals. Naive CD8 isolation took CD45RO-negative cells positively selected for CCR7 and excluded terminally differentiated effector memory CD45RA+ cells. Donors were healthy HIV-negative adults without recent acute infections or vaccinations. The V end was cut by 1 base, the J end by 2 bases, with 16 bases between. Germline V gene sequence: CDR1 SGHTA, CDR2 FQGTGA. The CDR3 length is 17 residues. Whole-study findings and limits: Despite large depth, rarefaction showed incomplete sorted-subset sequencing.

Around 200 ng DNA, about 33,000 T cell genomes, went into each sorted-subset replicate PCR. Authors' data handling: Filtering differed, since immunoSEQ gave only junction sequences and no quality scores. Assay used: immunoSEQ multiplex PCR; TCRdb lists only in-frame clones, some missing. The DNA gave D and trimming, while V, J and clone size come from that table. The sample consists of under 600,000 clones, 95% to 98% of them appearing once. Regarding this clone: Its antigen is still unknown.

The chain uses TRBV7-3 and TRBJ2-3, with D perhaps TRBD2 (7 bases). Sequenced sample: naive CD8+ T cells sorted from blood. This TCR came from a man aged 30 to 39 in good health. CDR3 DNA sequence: TGTGCCAGCAGCTTAATCGGGAGGTGGACAGCCACAGATACGCAGTATTTT. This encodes CASSLIGRWTATDTQYF.